The 12 T cell receptor beta chains below come from one sample, sequenced in a study of CD4 T cells in relation to SARS-CoV-2 and coronaviruses. Generated by immunoSEQ multiplex PCR, the TCRdb table keeps only in-frame clones and is missing some. This sample has some 35,000 clones; roughly 90% occur once, and the top ten carry more than 7%. The specimen was memory CD4+ T cells from PBMCs. All receptors derive from an adult with COVID-19.

This chain connects TRBV3-1 (or the pseudogene TRBV3-2) to TRBJ1-1; D ambiguous. Germline assignment: CDR1 LGHDT and CDR2 YNNKEL (reference sequence). V gave up 0 bases and J gave up 11 bases, with 10 bases separating them. The CDR3 totals 12 residues. As DNA, the CDR3 is TGTGCCAGCAGCCAAGATCCGCCCATCGCTTTCTTT. Its protein product is CASSQDPPIAFF.

The V call is TRBV6-5, the J call TRBJ2-5; D is possibly TRBD1 (6 bases). This CDR3 has 12 residues. Germline values: CDR1 MNHEY, CDR2 SVGAGI. Trimming cost V 9 bases and J 2 bases, with 10 bases left between them. This chain's CDR3 is CASRTAQETQYF. DNA of the CDR3: TGTGCCAGTCGGACAGCTCAAGAGACCCAGTACTTC.

The chain couples TRBV7-9 to TRBJ2-7; D might be TRBD2 (6 bases). Germline V gene data show CDR1 as SEHNR and CDR2 as FQNEAQ (reference sequence). The CDR3 is made up of 13 amino acids. V lost 2 bases, J lost 6 bases, and 11 bases lay in between. The CDR3 here is CASSLPTGVEQYF. The CDR3 nucleotides read TGTGCCAGCAGCTTACCCACGGGGGTCGAGCAGTACTTC.

This sequence joins TRBV19 and TRBJ1-1, with 8 bases matching TRBD1. The CDR3 loop spans 14 amino acids. V lost 8 bases and J lost 3; bases outside the gene matches: 8. Germline V gene sequence: CDR1 LNHDA, CDR2 SQIVND (reference sequence). The CDR3, as DNA: TGTGCCAGTTCAAGGACAGGGCGGTACACTGAAGCTTTCTTT. It specifies CASSRTGRYTEAFF.

The chain combines TRBV9 with TRBJ2-5; no clear D gene. V lost 0 bases to trimming and J lost 0 bases, with 6 bases between them. CDR3 length equals 14 residues. The germline gives CDR1 SGDLS, CDR2 YYNGEE. The CDR3 DNA reads TGTGCCAGCAGCGTAGGGTGGTACCAAGAGACCCAGTACTTC. It encodes CASSVGWYQETQYF.

V gene TRBV28 combines with J gene TRBJ1-5; 9 nucleotides line up with TRBD1. CDR1 and CDR2 from the germline V gene are MDHEN and SYDVKM. This CDR3 contains 14 residues. The ends lost 5 bases at V and 7 bases at J; junction bases unmatched: 6. The CDR3 is CASSTGQGKQPQHF. The CDR3 DNA is TGTGCCAGCAGTACGGGACAGGGAAAGCAGCCCCAGCATTTT.

The chain recombines TRBV6-2 or TRBV6-3 with TRBJ2-1, with TRBD1 matching 9 bases. Germline CDR1 reads MNHEY; CDR2 reads SVGEGT. The CDR3 sequence is 17 residues long. Trimming took 2 bases from V and 5 from J; bases not matched to a gene: 10. The CDR3 DNA follows: TGTGCCAGCAGTTACCGCTCCGGGACAGGGCTCCACAATGAGCAGTTCTTC. Amino acids: CASSYRSGTGLHNEQFF.

This chain connects TRBV4-2 to TRBJ1-6; no definite D call. Germline CDR1 reads LGHNA; CDR2 reads YNFKEQ. Trimming stripped 10 bases from V and 5 bases from J, with 12 bases between. The CDR3 consists of 13 residues. The CDR3: CATARGDNSPLHF. CDR3 sequence (DNA): TGTGCCACTGCCCGGGGTGATAATTCACCCCTCCACTTT.

J is TRBJ1-6 and V is TRBV9, with no clear D. V lost 3 bases, J lost 7 bases, and 17 bases lay in between. The CDR3 contains 16 residues. Germline assignment: CDR1 SGDLS and CDR2 YYNGEE. The DNA for the CDR3 is TGTGCCAGCAGCGCCAACTCCAGCGCAACCAATTCACCCCTCCACTTT. It yields the protein CASSANSSATNSPLHF.

This chain uses TRBV5-6 with TRBJ2-7; TRBD1 is a possible D gene (6 bases). Trimming removed 1 base from V and 4 bases from J, with 12 bases in between. The germline gives CDR1 SGHDT, CDR2 YYEEEE. This CDR3 has 14 amino acids. The CDR3 DNA follows: TGTGCCAGCAGCTTGACAGGGTGGGGATACGAGCAGTACTTC. This sequence encodes CASSLTGWGYEQYF.

The chain uses TRBV3-1 (or the pseudogene TRBV3-2) and TRBJ2-3; 9 bases are a match to TRBD1. V was pared by 2 bases and J by 2 bases, with 8 bases of the junction left unmatched. The CDR3 consists of 17 residues. Germline V gives CDR1 LGHDT, CDR2 YNNKEL (reference sequence). CDR3 coding DNA: TGTGCCAGCAGCCAAAGGACAGGGGTCGGGTACACAGATACGCAGTATTTT. It codes for CASSQRTGVGYTDTQYF.

The chain uses TRBV24-1 and TRBJ2-7; possibly TRBD2 for D (5 bases). The CDR3 spans 13 residues. From germline, CDR1 is KGHDR and CDR2 SFDVKD. V lost 9 bases and J lost 4, with 15 bases in between. CDR3 DNA sequence: TGTGCCACCGAGACACCAAGGAGGTACGAGCAGTACTTC. Protein sequence: CATETPRRYEQYF.